The sequence of this T cell receptor (beta chain) was determined in a study of T cells after yellow fever vaccination. Making TCR cDNA involved 5'RACE template switching, which added UMIs and a universal primer site. MiXCR, applied by TCRdb to the 5' RACE reads, yields one record per CDR3 protein. The sample lists just over 300,000 distinct CDR3 sequences; roughly 3.5% were seen once. The CDR3 is made up of 13 amino acids. V lost 8 bases and J 3 bases, leaving 11 bases between the germline ends. Germline V CDR1 and CDR2: MNHEY, SVGAGI. This clonotype was seen ten or more times. This sample comprised PBMCs, obtained on the day of the yellow fever booster vaccination. The clonotype comes from a man aged 18 to 29 who received the YFV17D yellow fever vaccine. J is TRBJ1-5 and V is TRBV6-5; D may be TRBD1 (5 bases). The chain's CDR3 is CASGTGVNQPQHF. The CDR3 region has the DNA TGTGCCAGCGGCACAGGCGTCAATCAGCCCCAGCATTTT.